This TCR beta chain was sequenced in a study of shared clonotypes between healthy human individuals. Note on this clone: Its matching antigen is unknown.

V lost 5 bases, J lost 0 bases, and 6 bases stayed unmatched. CDR1 is MNHEY, CDR2 SMNVEV, per germline (reference sequence). The CDR3 consists of 16 residues. Profiled with immunoSEQ multiplex PCR; TCRdb holds only in-frame clones, not every one. Among about 800,000 clones listed, about 96% were seen once. Whole-study results and caveats: Lower generation probabilities were found for non-shared clonotypes than for those shared by all four donors.

Terminally differentiated effector memory CD45RA+ cells were excluded from the naive CD8 cells, which were CD45RO-negative and positively selected for CCR7. The J gene is TRBJ2-5, the V gene TRBV27, with 10 bases that match TRBD1. Sequences were obtained from naive CD8+ T cells sorted from blood. The receptor was isolated from a man aged 25-45 years in good health. As DNA, the CDR3 is TGTGCCAGCAGTATACTAGGGACAGGGGACCAAGAGACCCAGTACTTC. Encoded protein: CASSILGTGDQETQYF.